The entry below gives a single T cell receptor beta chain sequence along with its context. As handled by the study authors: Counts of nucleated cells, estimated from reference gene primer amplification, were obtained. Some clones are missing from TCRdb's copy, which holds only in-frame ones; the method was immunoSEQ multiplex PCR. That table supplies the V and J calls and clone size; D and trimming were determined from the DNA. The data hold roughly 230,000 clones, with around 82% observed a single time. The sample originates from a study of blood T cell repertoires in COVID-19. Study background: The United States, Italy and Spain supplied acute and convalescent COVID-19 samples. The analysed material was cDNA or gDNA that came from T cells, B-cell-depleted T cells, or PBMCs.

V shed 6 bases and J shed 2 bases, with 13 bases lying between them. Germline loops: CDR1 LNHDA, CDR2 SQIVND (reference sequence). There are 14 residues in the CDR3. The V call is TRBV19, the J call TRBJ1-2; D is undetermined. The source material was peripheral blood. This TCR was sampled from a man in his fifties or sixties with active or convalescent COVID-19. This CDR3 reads CASRKEEGNYGYTF. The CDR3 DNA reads TGTGCCAGTAGAAAAGAGGAGGGAAACTATGGCTACACCTTC.